Shown below are 26 T cell receptor beta chains from a single sample sequenced in a study of T cell responses to AZD1222 COVID-19 vaccine. Clones were sequenced by immunoSEQ multiplex PCR, and TCRdb holds only the in-frame ones, with some missing. The sample holds some 150,000 clones, approximately 89% seen once. Sequenced here: peripheral blood, sampled on day 0 of AZD1222 vaccination. The receptors here all came from an adult in good health.

The chain links TRBV6-5 to TRBJ2-5; D may be TRBD1 or TRBD2 (5 bases each). Between the trimmed V and J ends, which lost 6 bases and 4 bases, there was a span of 15 bases. Germline-derived CDR1 and CDR2 are MNHEY and SVGAGI. This CDR3 comprises 14 residues. The CDR3 sequence is CASSPRDPRETQYF. The CDR3 bases are TGTGCCAGCAGCCCCCGGGACCCGCGAGAGACCCAGTACTTC.

The chain recombines TRBV7-9 with TRBJ2-1; 13 nucleotides agree with TRBD2. The V gene's germline CDR1 is SEHNR and CDR2 FQNEAQ (reference sequence). The CDR3 is 16 residues long. V shed 5 bases and J 6 bases; nucleotides not matched to a gene: 7. CDR3 loop: CASSPPGTSGVNEQFF. Here the CDR3 DNA reads TGTGCCAGCAGCCCGCCCGGGACTAGCGGGGTCAATGAGCAGTTCTTC.

The gene calls are TRBV12-3 or TRBV12-4 and TRBJ1-3; 7 bases line up with TRBD1. With 9 bases clipped from V and 4 bases from J, the junction kept 6 bases outside the gene matches. The CDR3 runs 13 residues. CDR3 in amino acids: CASRQGGGNTIYF. For the CDR3, the DNA is TGTGCCAGTAGACAGGGCGGAGGAAACACCATATATTTT.

The rearrangement uses TRBV7-3 and TRBJ2-4; D might be TRBD1 or TRBD2, each matching 6 bases. The germline CDR1 and CDR2 sequences are SGHTA and FQGTGA. The germline V and J ends were trimmed by 0 bases and 13 bases, with 13 bases remaining between them. The CDR3 contains 13 residues. The DNA for the CDR3 is TGTGCCAGCAGCTTAACCCAGGGGAGCGGGCAGTACTTC. This codes for CASSLTQGSGQYF.

Here the CDR3 reads CAWRGQASAYEQYF. CDR3 DNA sequence: TGTGCCTGGAGAGGACAGGCGTCCGCCTACGAGCAGTACTTC. The chain employs TRBV30 and TRBJ2-7; 7 bases fit TRBD1. V shed 3 bases and J 2 bases; nucleotides not matched to a gene: 7. Germline V gene sequence: CDR1 GTSNPN, CDR2 SVGIG (reference sequence). The CDR3 has 14 residues. Using reference TRBV30 and TRBJ2-7 for the parts outside the CDR3, the full variable domain is SQTIHQWPATLVQPVGSPLSLECTVEGTSNPNLYWYRQAAGRGLQLLFYSVGIGQISSEVPQNLSASRPQDRQFILSSKKLLLSDSGFYLCAWRGQASAYEQYFGPGTRLTVT.

The chain carries TRBV29-1 and TRBJ1-3; perhaps TRBD1 as D (6 bases). Between the trimmed V and J ends, which lost 1 base and 5 bases, there was a span of 9 bases. Germline loops: CDR1 SQVTM, CDR2 ANQGSEA. The CDR3 is 13 amino acids. The CDR3, as DNA: TGCAGCGTTGAAGCGGACAGCCGAAACACCATATATTTT. Encoded protein: CSVEADSRNTIYF.

The chain recombines TRBV19 with TRBJ1-6, with a weak D call TRBD1 (5 bases). CDR1 is LNHDA, CDR2 SQIVND, per germline (reference sequence). The CDR3 loop spans 16 amino acids. V lost 5 bases to trimming and J lost 1 base, with 12 bases between them. The DNA of the CDR3 is TGTGCCAGTAGTCCCACCGGGGCATCCTATAATTCACCCCTCCACTTT. Translation: CASSPTGASYNSPLHF.

In its sample, this clone was seen once. This CDR3 is CASSSGTGVNGYTF. CDR3 nucleotide sequence: TGTGCCAGCAGCTCTGGGACAGGGGTAAATGGCTACACCTTC. V and J are TRBV7-2 and TRBJ1-2; the match to TRBD1 covers 10 bases. This CDR3 is 14 amino acids long. The J segment lost 6 bases and the V segment lost 4 bases, leaving 5 bases of the junction unmatched. The germline gives CDR1 SGHTA, CDR2 FQGNSA.

The J gene is TRBJ1-3, the V gene TRBV7-9; TRBD1 matches at 7 bases. This CDR3 is built from 13 residues. The V segment lost 11 bases and the J segment 2 bases; nucleotides outside the gene matches: 6. Per germline, CDR1 SEHNR and CDR2 FQNEAQ (reference sequence). DNA for the CDR3: TGTGCCTGCATTACAGGGGCTGGAAACACCATATATTTT. Its protein product is CACITGAGNTIYF.

This chain joins TRBV11-3 and TRBJ2-7, with a tentative D call TRBD1 (5 bases). Trimming removed 1 base at V and 3 bases at J, with 13 bases between. Germline V gene sequence: CDR1 SGHNT, CDR2 YENEEA. This CDR3 spans 15 amino acids. The CDR3 nucleotides are TGTGCCAGCAGCTTAGGTGGGCAGGGCGGCTACGAGCAGTACTTC. This encodes CASSLGGQGGYEQYF.

This chain uses TRBV19 with TRBJ1-5; 7 bases fit TRBD1. V was clipped by 1 base and J by 3 bases; unmatched bases: 3. CDR3 length: 15 amino acids. Germline CDR1 reads LNHDA; CDR2 reads SQIVND (reference sequence). The CDR3 region is CASSIAGTVNQPQHF. CDR3 DNA sequence: TGTGCCAGTAGTATAGCTGGGACAGTCAATCAGCCCCAGCATTTT. Supplemented by reference TRBV19 and TRBJ1-5, the full variable domain reads DGGITQSPKYLFRKEGQNVTLSCEQNLNHDAMYWYRQDPGQGLRLIYYSQIVNDFQKGDIAEGYSVSREKKESFPLTVTSAQKNPTAFYLCASSIAGTVNQPQHFGDGTRLSIL.

The chain couples TRBV12-5 to TRBJ2-3; 9 bases agree with TRBD1. The trim removed 6 bases at V and 7 bases at J, leaving 8 bases unmatched. The CDR3 runs to 14 residues. Germline values: CDR1 LGHNT, CDR2 FRNRAP. The CDR3 loop reads CASGPGQGANTQYF. CDR3 nucleotides: TGTGCTAGTGGACCGGGACAGGGAGCAAATACGCAGTATTTT.

V is TRBV5-6 and J is TRBJ2-2; D possibly matches TRBD1 or TRBD2 (6 bases each). Deletions cut 4 bases from V and 2 bases from J, with 15 bases between. Germline loops: CDR1 SGHDT, CDR2 YYEEEE. This CDR3 comprises 16 residues. CDR3 bases: TGTGCCAGCAGCCCGGTCGGGGGCCCAAACACCGGGGAGCTGTTTTTT. Protein sequence: CASSPVGGPNTGELFF.

This clone was seen just once. CDR3: CATSREGGFVGNTIYF. CDR3 nucleotide sequence: TGTGCCACCAGCAGAGAAGGAGGGTTTGTTGGAAACACCATATATTTT. The genes are TRBV15 and TRBJ1-3; no definite D call. The CDR3 runs 16 residues. The germline CDR1 and CDR2 sequences are LNHNV and YYDKDF (reference sequence). V was trimmed by 0 bases and J by 3 bases, leaving 12 bases between them.

This chain links TRBV11-2 with TRBJ1-1; 7 nucleotides line up with TRBD1. Germline values: CDR1 SGHAT, CDR2 FQNNGV. Unmatched junction bases numbered 3, after V lost 5 bases and J lost 0 bases. The CDR3 is made up of 14 amino acids. CDR3 sequence reads: CASSQGDMNTEAFF. DNA for the CDR3: TGTGCCAGCAGCCAGGGGGATATGAACACTGAAGCTTTCTTT. Filled out from reference TRBV11-2 and TRBJ1-1, the complete variable domain reads EAGVAQSPRYKIIEKRQSVAFWCNPISGHATLYWYQQILGQGPKLLIQFQNNGVVDDSQLPKDRFSAERLKGVDSTLKIQPAKLEDSAVYLCASSQGDMNTEAFFGQGTRLTVV.

J is TRBJ2-7 and V is TRBV3-1 (or the pseudogene TRBV3-2); TRBD2 aligns across 9 bases. J lost 2 bases, V lost 2 bases, and 4 bases had no gene match. CDR1 is LGHDT, CDR2 YNNKEL, per germline (reference sequence). The CDR3 spans 15 residues. In DNA form, the CDR3 reads TGTGCCAGCAGCCAAAGAGCGGGGGGTCCCTACGAGCAGTACTTC. Translated: CASSQRAGGPYEQYF.

V and J are TRBV5-8 and TRBJ1-3, with D possibly matching TRBD1 (6 bases). Germline CDR1 reads SGHTS; CDR2 reads YDEGEE. V shed 0 bases and J shed 0 bases, with 7 bases lying between them. The CDR3 is made up of 15 amino acids. Here the CDR3 reads CASSLGDTSGNTIYF. The CDR3 region has the DNA TGTGCCAGCAGCTTGGGGGACACCTCTGGAAACACCATATATTTT. Full variable domain (rest looked up from reference TRBV5-8 and TRBJ1-3): EAGVTQSPTHLIKTRGQQATLRCSPISGHTSVYWYQQALGLGLQFLLWYDEGEERNRGNFPPRFSGRQFPNYSSELNVNALELEDSALYLCASSLGDTSGNTIYFGEGSWLTVV.

The genes are TRBV28 and TRBJ1-1; the match to TRBD1 covers 8 bases. This CDR3 region has 16 residues. The trim removed 6 bases at V and 0 bases at J, leaving 9 bases unmatched. Germline CDR1 is MDHEN and CDR2 is SYDVKM. The CDR3 bases are TGTGCCAGCAGCAGCAGACAGGGGCCGGTGAACACTGAAGCTTTCTTT. Translated, it gives CASSSRQGPVNTEAFF.

This chain uses TRBV19 with TRBJ2-5; D gene unclear. Germline lookup yields CDR1 LNHDA and CDR2 SQIVND (reference sequence). This CDR3 is built from 12 residues. Trimming took off 3 bases at V and 4 bases at J, with 6 bases between the two ends. The CDR3 nucleotides are TGTGCCAGTAGTATCCCCACAGAGACCCAGTACTTC. Translating it yields CASSIPTETQYF. The variable domain in full, completed from reference TRBV19 and TRBJ2-5, reads DGGITQSPKYLFRKEGQNVTLSCEQNLNHDAMYWYRQDPGQGLRLIYYSQIVNDFQKGDIAEGYSVSREKKESFPLTVTSAQKNPTAFYLCASSIPTETQYFGPGTRLLVL.

This chain connects TRBV3-1 (or the pseudogene TRBV3-2) to TRBJ2-2, with 8 bases lining up with TRBD2. J lost 1 base, V lost 4 bases, and 2 bases had no gene match. The germline V gene has CDR1 LGHDT and CDR2 YNNKEL (reference sequence). The CDR3 runs 15 residues. In DNA form, the CDR3 reads TGTGCCAGCAGCCGGAGCGGGGGGAACACCGGGGAGCTGTTTTTT. It specifies CASSRSGGNTGELFF.

The rearrangement uses TRBV5-1 and TRBJ2-3; D gene ambiguous. The CDR3 covers 15 residues. In germline, CDR1 is SGHRS, CDR2 YFSETQ. With 0 bases removed from V and 5 bases from J, the gap between germline ends came to 13 bases. The CDR3 loop reads CASSLVGDPEDTQYF. CDR3 nucleotide sequence: TGCGCCAGCAGCTTGGTAGGTGATCCAGAAGATACGCAGTATTTT.

The gene calls are TRBV11-2 and TRBJ2-5, with TRBD1 matching 10 bases. V gave up 5 bases and J gave up 5 bases; unmatched junction bases: 8. The CDR3 length is 15 residues. Germline values: CDR1 SGHAT, CDR2 FQNNGV. CDR3 protein: CASSASDRGRETQYF. The CDR3 DNA reads as TGTGCCAGCAGCGCGAGCGACAGGGGGCGGGAGACCCAGTACTTC.

V gene TRBV15 combines with J gene TRBJ2-2; D possibly corresponds to TRBD1 (6 bases). V was shortened by 8 bases and J by 3 bases, with 13 bases between the two germline ends. Germline lookup yields CDR1 LNHNV and CDR2 YYDKDF (reference sequence). The CDR3 is 14 residues long. The CDR3 is CATGGQLYTGELFF. The CDR3 DNA is TGTGCCACCGGAGGACAGCTGTACACCGGGGAGCTGTTTTTT.

V is TRBV30 and J is TRBJ2-3; D remains unclear. From germline, CDR1 is GTSNPN and CDR2 SVGIG (reference sequence). The CDR3 has 17 amino acids. The V and J ends lost 0 bases and 2 bases respectively, with 18 bases between them. The CDR3 region is CAWSVGRVPQPTDTQYF. CDR3 nucleotide sequence: TGTGCCTGGAGTGTTGGGCGAGTCCCCCAGCCCACAGATACGCAGTATTTT.

For this clone: Other DNA sequences in the sample encode the same CDR3. V gene TRBV10-3 combines with J gene TRBJ1-1; the match to TRBD1 covers 8 bases. Germline-derived CDR1 and CDR2 are ENHRY and SYGVKD. This CDR3 comprises 14 residues. The V and J ends lost 6 bases and 1 base, in that order; junction bases with no gene match: 4. The CDR3 loop reads CAIRSGTGNTEAFF. CDR3 DNA: TGTGCCATCAGGTCCGGGACAGGGAACACTGAAGCTTTCTTT.

V and J are TRBV6-5 and TRBJ2-1; D possibly corresponds to TRBD2 (5 bases). The CDR3 sequence is 15 residues long. V lost 2 bases and J 0 bases, leaving 8 bases between the germline ends. From germline, CDR1 is MNHEY and CDR2 SVGAGI. This CDR3 is CASSYTTSSYNEQFF. For the CDR3, the DNA is TGTGCCAGCAGTTACACCACTAGCTCCTACAATGAGCAGTTCTTC.